This entry is about one T cell receptor (beta chain). Its specificity is unknown. The source of the sample is a study of cytomegalovirus exposure and HLA in healthy donors. Findings and caveats of the study: Later analysis associated a missense DCLRE1C variant with TCR beta V- and J-gene trimming. It was reportedly the case that the classifier diagnosed cytomegalovirus status with high specificity and sensitivity.

Amplification used 60 Vbeta primers and 13 Jbeta primers. TCRdb's copy holds only in-frame clones and misses some; the assay was immunoSEQ multiplex PCR. The sample has about 83,000 clones; 60% to 85% are singletons. The sequence came from a man between 18 and 29 years old in good health and CMV-seropositive. Sequencing was performed on PBMCs.

The chain's CDR3 is CASSYQREAEGGELFF. CDR3 coding DNA: TGTGCCAGCAGCTACCAGCGGGAGGCCGAAGGCGGGGAGCTGTTTTTT. This rearrangement joins TRBV6-5 to TRBJ2-2; TRBD2 aligns across 9 bases. Trimming cost V 6 bases and J 7 bases; bases outside gene matches: 12. The CDR3 totals 16 residues. Germline V gene lookup returns CDR1 MNHEY and CDR2 SVGAGI.